Included here is one T cell receptor (beta chain) sequence, with context. V was shortened by 6 bases and J by 0 bases, with 24 bases between the two germline ends. The CDR3 is made up of 18 amino acids. From germline, CDR1 is MNHEY and CDR2 SMNVEV (reference sequence). Per the original data handling: How many nucleated cells were present was estimated from reference gene primer amplification. The method was immunoSEQ multiplex PCR; TCRdb's version includes in-frame clones alone and lacks a portion of them. V, J and clone size reflect that table, while D and trimming were determined from the DNA. Of about 410,000 clones listed, roughly nine tenths are singletons. This sample stems from a study of blood T cell repertoires in COVID-19. As for the study in general: Samples of COVID-19 (acute and convalescent) were obtained from the United States, Italy and Spain.

Participant age was roughly 18 to 95 years, and participants resided in about 25 US areas. Resolution of symptoms, clearance, or two negative PCRs was present in recovered Cohort 3 donors. Sequencing input: PBMCs or T cells enriched from blood (not recorded which). The sequence was collected from a woman in her thirties who had recovered from COVID-19. The V and J genes are TRBV27 and TRBJ2-7, with TRBD2 as a possible D gene (5 bases). CDR3 DNA: TGTGCCAGCAGCCCTACTACCCCGGACGGGAAAGCCTCCTACGAGCAGTACTTC. This codes for CASSPTTPDGKASYEQYF.